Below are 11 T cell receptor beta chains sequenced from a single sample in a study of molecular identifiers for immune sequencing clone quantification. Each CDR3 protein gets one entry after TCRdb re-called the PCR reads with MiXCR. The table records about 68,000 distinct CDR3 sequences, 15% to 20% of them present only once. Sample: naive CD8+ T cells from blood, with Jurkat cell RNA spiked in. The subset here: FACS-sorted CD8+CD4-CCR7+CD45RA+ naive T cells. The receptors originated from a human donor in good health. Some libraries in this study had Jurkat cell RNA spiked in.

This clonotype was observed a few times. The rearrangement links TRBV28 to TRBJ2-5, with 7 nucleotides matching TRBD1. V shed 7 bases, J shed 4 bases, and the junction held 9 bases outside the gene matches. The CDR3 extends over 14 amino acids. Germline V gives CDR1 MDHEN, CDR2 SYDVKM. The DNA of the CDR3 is TGTGCCAGCATCCAACAGGGGTTAGGAGAGACCCAGTACTTC. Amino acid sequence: CASIQQGLGETQYF.

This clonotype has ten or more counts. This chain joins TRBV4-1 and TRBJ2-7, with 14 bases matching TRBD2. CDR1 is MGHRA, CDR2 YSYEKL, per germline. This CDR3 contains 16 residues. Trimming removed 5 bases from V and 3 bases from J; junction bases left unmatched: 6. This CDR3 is CASSKTGTSGSYEQYF. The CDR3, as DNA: TGCGCCAGCAGCAAAACAGGGACTAGCGGGAGCTACGAGCAGTACTTC.

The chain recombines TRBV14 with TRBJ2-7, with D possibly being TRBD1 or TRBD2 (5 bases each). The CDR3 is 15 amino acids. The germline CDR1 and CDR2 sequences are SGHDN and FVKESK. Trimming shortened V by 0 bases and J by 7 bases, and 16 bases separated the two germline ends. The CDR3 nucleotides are TGTGCCAGCAGCCAAGAAATCCTAAGGGGCGGGGAGCAGTACTTC. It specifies CASSQEILRGGEQYF.

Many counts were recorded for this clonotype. The CDR3 DNA reads as TGCAGTGCTAGGGGACAGGGTTACGAGCAGTACTTC. It codes for CSARGQGYEQYF. The chain links TRBV20-1 to TRBJ2-7; 9 positions match TRBD1. The germline gives CDR1 DFQATT, CDR2 SNEGSKA (reference sequence). After removal of 3 bases from V and 4 bases from J, the junction contained 1 base not matched to a gene. CDR3 size: 12 residues.

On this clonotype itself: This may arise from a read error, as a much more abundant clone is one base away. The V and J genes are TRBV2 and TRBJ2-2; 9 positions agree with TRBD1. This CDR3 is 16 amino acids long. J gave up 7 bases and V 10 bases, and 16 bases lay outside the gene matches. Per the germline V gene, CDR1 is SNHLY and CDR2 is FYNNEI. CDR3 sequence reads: CATPGGDRVQGGELFF. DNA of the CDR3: TGTGCCACCCCAGGGGGGGACAGGGTTCAGGGCGGGGAGCTGTTTTTT.

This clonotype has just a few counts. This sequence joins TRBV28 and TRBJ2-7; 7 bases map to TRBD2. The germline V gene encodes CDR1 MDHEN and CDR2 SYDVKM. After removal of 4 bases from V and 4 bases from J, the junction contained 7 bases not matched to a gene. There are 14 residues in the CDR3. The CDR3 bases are TGTGCCAGCAGTTCGGGTCTAGCGGATTACGAGCAGTACTTC. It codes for CASSSGLADYEQYF.

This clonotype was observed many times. The CDR3 reads CSVVGQDGNSPLHF. In DNA form, the CDR3 reads TGCAGCGTTGTAGGGCAGGACGGAAATTCACCCCTCCACTTT. The V call is TRBV29-1, the J call TRBJ1-6; no definite D call. This CDR3 comprises 14 residues. V was cut by 4 bases and J by 7 bases, with 14 bases left in between. Germline V lookup: CDR1 SQVTM, CDR2 ANQGSEA.

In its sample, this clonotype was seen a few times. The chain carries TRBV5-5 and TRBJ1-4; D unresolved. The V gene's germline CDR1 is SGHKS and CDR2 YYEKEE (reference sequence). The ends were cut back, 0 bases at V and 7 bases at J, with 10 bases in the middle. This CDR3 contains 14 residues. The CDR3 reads CASSLGQPSEKLFF. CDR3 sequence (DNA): TGTGCCAGCAGCTTGGGGCAGCCGAGTGAAAAACTGTTTTTT.

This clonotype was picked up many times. As DNA, the CDR3 is TGTGCCAGCAGCCAAGCCGGGACAGGGTTTTTTGGCACTGAAGCTTTCTTT. Translation gives CASSQAGTGFFGTEAFF. The gene calls are TRBV14 and TRBJ1-1, with TRBD1 matching 9 bases. CDR1 is SGHDN and CDR2 is FVKESK in the germline V gene. The J segment lost 4 bases and the V segment lost 1 base, leaving 10 bases of the junction unmatched. The CDR3 consists of 17 residues.

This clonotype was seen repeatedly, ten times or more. The CDR3 sequence: CATGLAFNNEQFF. The CDR3 DNA reads as TGTGCCACCGGACTAGCGTTTAACAATGAGCAGTTCTTC. The chain links TRBV6-2 or TRBV6-3 to TRBJ2-1, with 9 bases aligning to TRBD2. Germline CDR1 MNHEY, CDR2 SVGEGT. The ends lost 10 bases at V and 5 bases at J; junction bases unmatched: 6. The CDR3 loop spans 13 amino acids.

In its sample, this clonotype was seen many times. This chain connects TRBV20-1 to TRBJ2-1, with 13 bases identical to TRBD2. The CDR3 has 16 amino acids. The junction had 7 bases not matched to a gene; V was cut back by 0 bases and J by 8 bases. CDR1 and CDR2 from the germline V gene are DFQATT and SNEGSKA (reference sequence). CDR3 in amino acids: CSARDPTSGRVDEQFF. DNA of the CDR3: TGCAGTGCTAGAGATCCCACTAGCGGGAGGGTTGATGAGCAGTTCTTC.